Following are 6 T cell receptor beta chains from one sample sequenced in a study of beta chain features in type 1 diabetes. Points from the study as a whole: Type 1 diabetes patients showed a moderate but significant shortening of TCRB CDR3s in all four CD4+ subsets.

Antigens of these TCRs are unknown. Isolated RNA was reverse transcribed in full, so expressed TCRB transcripts were sequenced. Using immunoSEQ multiplex PCR, the repertoire was profiled, and TCRdb retains in-frame clones only, with some absent. The sample holds roughly 150,000 clones, approximately 62% seen once. Material for sequencing was naive CD4+ T cells from blood. These receptors were collected from a young man with type 1 diabetes.

This rearrangement joins TRBV7-2 to TRBJ2-5, with TRBD2 matching over 8 bases. The V gene end was trimmed by 4 bases and the J gene end by 4 bases; junction bases not matched to a gene: 11. Germline-derived CDR1 and CDR2 are SGHTA and FQGNSA. The CDR3 runs 16 residues. This CDR3 is CASSWTFSGVGETQYF. CDR3 in DNA: TGTGCCAGCAGCTGGACTTTTAGCGGGGTAGGAGAGACCCAGTACTTC.

The V call is TRBV29-1, the J call TRBJ1-1, with a possible D match to TRBD1 (6 bases). CDR3 size: 13 residues. V lost 7 bases to trimming and J lost 4 bases, with 16 bases between them. Germline V lookup: CDR1 SQVTM, CDR2 ANQGSEA. CDR3 in DNA: TGCAGCGAGATCGGACAGCTCGGCACTGAAGCTTTCTTT. Protein: CSEIGQLGTEAFF.

This clone has just a few counts. This chain connects TRBV4-2 to TRBJ2-3, with 7 bases aligning to TRBD2. The CDR3 consists of 13 residues. Germline V lookup: CDR1 LGHNA, CDR2 YNFKEQ. J was trimmed by 6 bases and V by 4 bases; bases with no gene match: 4. Here the CDR3 reads CASSLPAGDTQYF. In nucleotides, the CDR3 is TGTGCCAGCAGCCTCCCAGCGGGGGATACGCAGTATTTT.

The chain joins TRBV6-5 to TRBJ2-7; D uncertain. Germline CDR1 reads MNHEY; CDR2 reads SVGAGI. Trimming pared 6 bases from V and 4 bases from J, leaving 10 bases between. The CDR3 sequence is 12 residues long. The CDR3 region has the DNA TGTGCCAGCAGCTCCGAATCGTACGAGCAGTACTTC. Encoded protein: CASSSESYEQYF.

The rearrangement links TRBV7-2 to TRBJ2-7, with no clear D. CDR1 SGHTA and CDR2 FQGNSA come from the germline V gene. V gave up 7 bases and J gave up 4 bases, with 14 bases separating them. The CDR3 contains 13 residues. The chain's CDR3 is CASTFRRDYEQYF. The DNA for the CDR3 is TGTGCCAGCACCTTCAGAAGGGATTACGAGCAGTACTTC.

The rearrangement joins TRBV30 to TRBJ1-3; D unresolved. Trimming left V 0 bases short and J 0 bases short, with 6 bases between. CDR3 length: 14 residues. Per the germline V gene, CDR1 is GTSNPN and CDR2 is SVGIG (reference sequence). This CDR3 is CAWSVLSSGNTIYF. DNA for the CDR3: TGTGCCTGGAGTGTACTTAGCTCTGGAAACACCATATATTTT.